These 3 T cell receptor beta chains were all obtained from the same sample, sequenced in a study of human T cells and chemical hapten exposure (dated by TCRdb to the early 2020s). The label giving this sample's time point can be read as: pre-sensitization, week 0. Taken with the paper, the label for treatment or condition translates to: therapeutic diphenylcyclopropenone sensitization with weekly scalp DPC. Library prep was done by RACE. Sequencing relied on a NextSeq 500. The raw public data were reprocessed by TCRdb itself: fastp quality trimming at Q25, MiXCR clonotype calling, in-frame beta chains only. Entries are consolidated by CDR3 protein sequence, retaining the most common genes and DNA. The sample records more than 300,000 distinct CDR3 sequences, 5.5% of which are singletons. In total, the top ten clones hold around 8% of the sample. This specimen was whole blood, taken in connection with sensitization to the hapten diphenylcyclopropenone (DPC). All receptors come from a woman in her late teens or twenties with alopecia areata. Some clones in this sample may be carry-over from other donors' samples.

This clonotype was counted many times. V is TRBV6-6 and J is TRBJ2-5, with 9 bases fitting TRBD1. After removal of 6 bases from V and 3 bases from J, the junction contained 8 bases not matched to a gene. CDR1 and CDR2 from the germline V gene are MNHNY and SVGAGI (reference sequence). CDR3 size: 15 residues. CDR3 coding DNA: TGTGCCAGCAGCCCGGACAGGGGCCTGAAAGAGACCCAGTACTTC. Its translation: CASSPDRGLKETQYF.

This clonotype has just a few counts. The J gene is TRBJ2-1, the V gene TRBV20-1, with D possibly being TRBD1 (6 bases). From germline, CDR1 is DFQATT and CDR2 SNEGSKA (reference sequence). This CDR3 has 15 amino acids. The V gene lost 4 bases and the J gene lost 5 bases, with 18 bases spanning the gap. CDR3 region: CSATPPSQGNNEQFF. The CDR3 bases are TGCAGTGCTACTCCGCCCAGTCAGGGGAACAATGAGCAGTTCTTC.

The table lists this clonotype with a few counts. This CDR3 is CASSPPNVNRVRTYEQYF. DNA for the CDR3: TGTGCCAGCAGCCCCCCTAATGTCAACAGGGTCCGGACCTACGAGCAGTACTTC. The chain combines TRBV3-1 with TRBJ2-7; weak D call: TRBD1 (6 bases). There are 18 residues in the CDR3. Germline V CDR1 and CDR2: LGHDT, YNNKEL (reference sequence). The V end was cut by 4 bases, the J end by 2 bases, with 24 bases between.